Each of the 3 T cell receptor beta chains below was sequenced from the same sample in a study of Ad26.COV2.S vaccination and SARS-CoV-2 variants. Treatment given: about 20 received Ad26.COV2.S at low or high dose, single or two shots; several received placebo; per-sample allocation not given. At day 63 after the first vaccine or placebo injection, samples were drawn. The data were produced by immunoSEQ multiplex PCR, yet TCRdb's version contains in-frame clones alone and is incomplete. The sample has 300,000 to 500,000 clones, about 85% seen once. The input for sequencing was peripheral blood, taken in a trial of Ad26.COV2.S vaccine versus placebo. Receptors were obtained from a person between 18 and 60 years old who received the Ad26.COV2.S COVID-19 vaccine or a placebo.

The J gene is TRBJ2-2, the V gene TRBV5-4; 11 bases agree with TRBD2. In germline, CDR1 is SGHNT, CDR2 YYREEE (reference sequence). The CDR3 spans 16 residues. V was pared by 0 bases and J by 2 bases, with 0 bases of the junction left unmatched. CDR3 bases: TGTGCCAGCAGCTTGGGACTAGCGGGAAACACCGGGGAGCTGTTTTTT. This codes for CASSLGLAGNTGELFF.

This chain connects TRBV5-1 to TRBJ2-5; the match to TRBD1 covers 7 bases. The germline V gene encodes CDR1 SGHRS and CDR2 YFSETQ. The CDR3 is 15 amino acids. Trimming cost V 3 bases and J 0 bases; bases outside gene matches: 5. CDR3 region: CASSYWGTDQETQYF. CDR3 coding DNA: TGCGCCAGCAGCTATTGGGGGACAGACCAAGAGACCCAGTACTTC.

The chain couples TRBV28 to TRBJ2-7; D ambiguous. The CDR3 consists of 13 residues. Germline values: CDR1 MDHEN, CDR2 SYDVKM. Trimming removed 6 bases from V and 4 bases from J, with 13 bases in between. The CDR3 DNA reads as TGTGCCAGCAGATCAATTTCGGGTTACGAGCAGTACTTC. Protein sequence: CASRSISGYEQYF.